This record looks at one TCR beta chain sequence and its context. This clone has just one count. This clone's antigen is unknown. Per-base quality was not reported, and no clone a single base away is much larger than it. Sorted unstimulated T cells and proliferating T cells recovered from mixed lymphocyte reactions underwent TCRbeta CDR3 sequencing. Fresh whole blood from roughly ten HLA-typed healthy donors was used to isolate PBMCs. The library was prepared using the immunoSEQ multiplex PCR assay. Each sample had around 100,000 TCR templates assayed by the deep sequencing platform. Genomic DNA extracted from sorted T cells was used for TCRbeta CDR3 sequencing. The authors processed their data as follows. The R programming language was used for clonal analysis of the TCRbeta CDR3 data. Alloreactive CD4+ and CD8+ clones were defined by comparing unstimulated samples with post-reaction CFSE-low samples. By matching sequences to the repertoires of sorted unstimulated Treg and non-Treg cells, each alloreactive CD4+ clone was assigned a regulatory or non-regulatory origin. TCRdb limited this immuneACCESS table to in-frame rearrangements with V and J called. A share of clones is missing; checked studies link under half to unresolved V genes, and the rest is unexplained. V, J and clone size are those of that table, while D and trimming were read from the DNA. The table for this sample lists 120,000 or so clones; around nine tenths of them were counted only once. The top ten clones comprise 1% to 1.5% of the sample.

This sample is part of a study of siplizumab effects on memory and regulatory T cells (dated by TCRdb to the late 2010s). Turning to the overall study: The effect of the anti-CD2 antibody siplizumab on alloreactive T-cell subsets was examined in allogeneic mixed lymphocyte reactions constructed from human PBMCs. What the work shows at the level of the full study, not this receptor alone: Compared with memory T cells, unstimulated naive T cells appeared more diverse, and naive cells seemed to make a substantial contribution to the alloresponse. A naive or memory phenotype could not be assigned to roughly 80-95% of proliferating CD4+ or CD8+ clones. Because sequences at frequencies below about 10^-5 were poorly captured, only a minor fraction of alloreactive clones could be mapped back to unstimulated subsets. Among mappable alloreactive CD4+ clones, the Treg-derived fraction averaged approximately 69% with siplizumab versus around 25% in control reactions. Siplizumab significantly lowered the cumulative frequency of alloreactive sequences that could be traced to unstimulated CD4+ memory T cells. Whether proliferating Tregs from siplizumab cultures were suppressive was not functionally confirmed.

V is pruned by 7 bases and J by 4 bases, leaving 6 bases of the junction without a gene match. CDR1 and CDR2 are drawn from the germline V gene (reference sequence): LNHDA, SQIVND. The CDR3 covers 14 residues, taking in both the cysteine and the phenylalanine. Just CDR3 DNA is preserved here, 42 bases in frame from base 1. The sequenced sample was CD4+ T cells sorted from blood. This TCR came from a human donor in good health. The V and J genes are TRBV19 and TRBJ2-7; the junction holds 11 bases that match TRBD1. The CDR3 region has the sequence CASKPGQGVYEQYF. The DNA sequence is TGTGCCAGTAAACCGGGACAGGGGGTTTACGAGCAGTACTTC.